The following is a T cell receptor (beta chain) sequence with its context. The CDR3 spans 10 residues. Trimming took 5 bases from V and 7 from J, leaving 9 bases between them. Germline CDR1 reads DFQATT; CDR2 reads SNEGSKA (reference sequence). Authors' processing steps: By means of reference gene primer amplification, nucleated cell counts were estimated. Clones were sequenced by immunoSEQ multiplex PCR, and TCRdb holds only the in-frame ones, with some missing. V and J calls and clone size come straight from that table; D and trimming were deduced from the DNA. The data hold about 160,000 clones, with approximately 87% observed a single time. These data are taken from a study of blood T cell repertoires in COVID-19. The wider study: Samples came from the United States, Italy and Spain, spanning acute and convalescent COVID-19. T cells, B-cell-depleted T cells, or PBMCs provided the cDNA or gDNA that served as material.

During active infection, Seattle patients enrolled and were then monitored through disease. This TCR derives from a woman aged 65 to 85 with COVID-19, enrolled during active disease. The genes are TRBV20-1 and TRBJ2-7; D might be TRBD2 (6 bases). Sequencing was performed on peripheral blood. CDR3 nucleotide sequence: TGCAGTGCTGGGAGGACAGAGCAGTACTTC. Translating gives CSAGRTEQYF.